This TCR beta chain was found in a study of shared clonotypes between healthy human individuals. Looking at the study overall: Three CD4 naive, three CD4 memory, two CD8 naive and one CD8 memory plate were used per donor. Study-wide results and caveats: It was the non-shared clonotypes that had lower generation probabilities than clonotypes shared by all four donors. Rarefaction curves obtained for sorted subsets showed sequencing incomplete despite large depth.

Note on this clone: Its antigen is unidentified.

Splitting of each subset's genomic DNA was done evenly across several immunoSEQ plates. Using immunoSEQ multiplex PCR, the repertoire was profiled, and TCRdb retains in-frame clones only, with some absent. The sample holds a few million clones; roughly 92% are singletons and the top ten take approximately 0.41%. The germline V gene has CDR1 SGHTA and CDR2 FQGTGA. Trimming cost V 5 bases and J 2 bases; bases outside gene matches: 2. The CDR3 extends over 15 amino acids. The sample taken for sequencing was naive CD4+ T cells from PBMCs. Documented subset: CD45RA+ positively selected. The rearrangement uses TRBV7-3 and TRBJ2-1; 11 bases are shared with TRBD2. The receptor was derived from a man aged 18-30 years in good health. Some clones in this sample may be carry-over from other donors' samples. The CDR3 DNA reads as TGTGCCAGCAGCCCGACTAGCGGGGCCTACAATGAGCAGTTCTTC. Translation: CASSPTSGAYNEQFF.